The entry below gives a single TCR beta chain sequence along with its context. Its antigen is as yet unknown. The sample comes from a study of cytomegalovirus exposure and HLA in healthy donors. The CDR3 length is 16 residues. The germline CDR1 and CDR2 sequences are MNHEY and SVGAGI. V was clipped by 0 bases and J by 2 bases, with 12 bases between them. Overall study results and limits: According to the study, 160 or so TCR beta chains were cytomegalovirus-associated. Usually a TCR sequence was rare, but some public TCRs were found in many donors. Three CMV-associated chains were confirmed in vitro to be specific for CMV antigens.

Some clones are missing from TCRdb's copy, which holds only in-frame ones; the method was immunoSEQ multiplex PCR. The repertoire includes 250,000 to 300,000 clones, 80% to 90% of them detected once, and roughly 0.99% sits in the top ten. The V gene is TRBV6-5, the J gene TRBJ2-3; D gene unclear. Sequencing was carried out using PBMCs. The clonotype was recovered from a young woman in good health and CMV-seronegative. Here the CDR3 reads CASSYSSNRVTDTQYF. The CDR3, as DNA: TGTGCCAGCAGTTACTCCTCGAACAGAGTCACAGATACGCAGTATTTT.